Each of the 5 T cell receptor beta chains below was sequenced from the same sample in a study of Tregs in tolerant kidney transplant recipients (dated by TCRdb to between 2018 and 2020). The library was made by the immunoSEQ multiplex PCR assay. TCRdb stores this immuneACCESS table with in-frame sequences only. Part of the clones is absent; in the studies checked, under half of the shortfall reflects unresolved V genes, and no reason is known for the rest. For this sample the table gives fewer than 150,000 clones, of which roughly 92% were detected only once. Jointly, the top ten make up nearly 0.6% of the sample. The sample comprised CD4+ T cells from blood. These receptors came from a human donor in good health.

The rearrangement uses TRBV10-2 and TRBJ2-6; a weak D match, TRBD1 (6 bases). The CDR3 has 15 residues. The V end was cut by 8 bases, the J end by 0 bases, with 11 bases between. Germline V gives CDR1 WSHSY, CDR2 SAAADI. Here the CDR3 DNA reads TGCGCCAGCTTAACAGGGAACTCTGGGGCCAACGTCCTGACTTTC. This gives the protein CASLTGNSGANVLTF.

The chain is built from TRBV2 and TRBJ1-1, with D hard to call. The germline gives CDR1 SNHLY, CDR2 FYNNEI. This CDR3 spans 16 amino acids. Trimming took 2 bases from V and 4 from J, leaving 17 bases between them. The CDR3 bases are TGTGCCAGCAGTGAAAGCGAGGTTGTCTGGGGCACTGAAGCTTTCTTT. It yields the protein CASSESEVVWGTEAFF.

The rearrangement joins TRBV19 to TRBJ1-5; D unclear. The CDR3 is made up of 15 amino acids. Trimming shortened V by 3 bases and J by 0 bases, and 9 bases separated the two germline ends. Germline loops: CDR1 LNHDA, CDR2 SQIVND (reference sequence). This chain's CDR3 is CASSIVEHSNQPQHF. CDR3 nucleotides: TGTGCCAGTAGTATTGTAGAACATAGCAATCAGCCCCAGCATTTT.

The rearrangement uses TRBV9 and TRBJ2-7, with 12 bases lining up with TRBD2. This CDR3 is 18 amino acids long. Germline V gene data show CDR1 as SGDLS and CDR2 as YYNGEE. Trimming removed 0 bases from V and 0 bases from J; junction bases left unmatched: 7. The CDR3 protein is CASSVAPRTSGNSYEQYF. The CDR3 nucleotides read TGTGCCAGCAGCGTAGCTCCCAGGACTAGCGGGAACTCCTACGAGCAGTACTTC.

The chain recombines TRBV5-8 with TRBJ1-1, with D perhaps TRBD1 (5 bases). CDR1 is SGHTS and CDR2 is YDEGEE in the germline V gene. CDR3 length: 15 amino acids. V lost 0 bases, J lost 5 bases, and 14 bases lay in between. The CDR3 coding sequence is TGTGCCAGCAGCTTGGGCGGGTTTGGGGGTACTGAAGCTTTCTTT. Translation gives CASSLGGFGGTEAFF.